Detailed here is one T cell receptor beta chain. Repertoires were generated with immunoSEQ multiplex PCR, while TCRdb's copy carries only in-frame clones and drops some. The sample shows some 45,000 clones, 75% to 95% of them seen only once. The CDR3 sequence is 14 residues long. Germline CDR1 reads LNHNV; CDR2 reads YYDKDF (reference sequence). V shed 0 bases and J shed 4 bases, with 7 bases lying between them. This specimen comes from a study of control samples from healthy donors and cancer patients. Sequencing input: PBMCs. The chain joins TRBV15 to TRBJ2-1; the D is unclear. The TCR originated in a woman aged 40 to 55 with head and neck cancer. The CDR3 spells CATSRDALYNEQFF. The CDR3 DNA is TGTGCCACCAGCAGAGATGCCCTGTACAATGAGCAGTTCTTC.